These T cell receptor beta chains were read from a single sample in a study of blood T cell repertoires in COVID-19. Clones were sequenced by immunoSEQ multiplex PCR, and TCRdb holds only the in-frame ones, with some missing. The profile covers 80,000 to 100,000 clones, with approximately 84% appearing a single time and about 4% taken by the ten largest. The sample taken for sequencing was peripheral blood. These receptors were obtained from a man in his fifties or sixties with acute or convalescent COVID-19. Each CDR3 is given with its conserved first and last residue. The D gene is left open where the match is weak. Rows give clone size only sometimes, using once, few, many, or a class for an expanded clone.

>-|TRBV28|-|TRBJ2-7
CASRKAPNRAYSYEQYF
TGTGCCAGCAGAAAAGCCCCTAACAGGGCGTACTCCTACGAGCAGTACTTC
>TRBD1|TRBV5-1|once|TRBJ1-1
CATRRTGAENTEAFF
TGCGCCACCAGGAGGACAGGGGCGGAGAACACTGAAGCTTTCTTT
>-|TRBV10-2|-|TRBJ2-1
CASSETGTYNEQFF
TGCGCCAGCAGTGAGACAGGGACCTACAATGAGCAGTTCTTC
>-|TRBV7-2|-|TRBJ1-1
CASSLEGVGTEAFF
TGTGCCAGCAGCTTAGAGGGGGTGGGTACTGAAGCTTTCTTT
>TRBD1|TRBV6-5|-|TRBJ2-3
CASSYSATGSTDTQYF
TGTGCCAGCAGTTACTCGGCGACAGGGAGCACAGATACGCAGTATTTT
>-|TRBV5-6|few|TRBJ1-1
CASSPMARGEAFF
TGTGCCAGCAGCCCGATGGCGCGGGGTGAAGCTTTCTTT
>-|TRBV18|-|TRBJ1-4
CASSPTLQGGEKLFF
TGTGCCAGCTCACCGACACTACAGGGCGGCGAAAAACTGTTTTTT
>-|TRBV9|-|TRBJ1-6
CASSVTGHNSPLHF
TGTGCCAGCAGCGTCACAGGGCATAATTCACCCCTCCACTTT
>TRBD2|TRBV15|-|TRBJ2-7
CATSRASGGYEQYF
TGTGCCACCAGCAGAGCTAGCGGGGGTTACGAGCAGTACTTC
>-|TRBV7-2|-|TRBJ2-7
CASKRERGWGVYEQYF
TGTGCCAGCAAAAGGGAGAGGGGGTGGGGAGTTTACGAGCAGTACTTC
>TRBD2|TRBV7-2|-|TRBJ2-1
CASSIGRGGDEQFF
TGTGCCAGCAGCATCGGACGGGGAGGGGATGAGCAGTTCTTC
>-|TRBV7-2|once|TRBJ2-4
CASSGLAKNIQYF
TGTGCCAGCTCAGGGTTAGCCAAAAACATTCAGTACTTC
>TRBD2|TRBV4-3|few|TRBJ2-7
CASSMIAGDSYEQYF
TGCGCCAGCAGCATGATAGCGGGGGACTCCTACGAGCAGTACTTC
>TRBD1|TRBV7-9|-|TRBJ2-2
CASSRGTGGPGELFF
TGTGCCAGCAGCAGGGGGACAGGGGGCCCCGGGGAGCTGTTTTTT
>TRBD1|TRBV5-4|-|TRBJ2-1
CASGRGTGMIFGYNEQFF
TGTGCCAGCGGCCGTGGGACAGGGATGATCTTCGGATACAATGAGCAGTTCTTC
>-|TRBV3-1/TRBV3-2|-|TRBJ1-2
CASSPVLGAKSNYGYTF
TGTGCCAGCAGCCCCGTTTTGGGCGCCAAATCTAACTATGGCTACACCTTC
>TRBD2|TRBV9|-|TRBJ2-1
CASSYLGLAGYNEQFF
TGTGCCAGCAGCTATCTGGGCCTAGCGGGGTACAATGAGCAGTTCTTC
>TRBD2|TRBV9|-|TRBJ2-1
CASSVEAGAYNEQFF
TGTGCCAGCAGCGTAGAAGCGGGGGCGTACAATGAGCAGTTCTTC
>-|TRBV9|-|TRBJ2-1
CASTGHSGDEQFF
TGTGCCAGCACGGGTCACAGCGGAGATGAGCAGTTCTTC
>TRBD1|TRBV6-5|-|TRBJ2-7
CASRLDRDPIYEQYF
TGTGCCAGCAGGTTGGACAGGGACCCGATCTACGAGCAGTACTTC
>-|TRBV6-1|-|TRBJ1-1
CASSEQMGSTEAFF
TGTGCCAGCAGTGAACAAATGGGGAGTACTGAAGCTTTCTTT
>TRBD2|TRBV4-1|-|TRBJ2-3
CASSRGRFTDTQYF
TGCGCCAGCAGTCGCGGGAGATTCACAGATACGCAGTATTTT
>TRBD2|TRBV27|-|TRBJ2-7
CASSLNSGGAYEQYF
TGTGCCAGCAGTCTAAACAGCGGGGGGGCCTACGAGCAGTACTTC
>TRBD1|TRBV24-1|-|TRBJ2-2
CATSEDQTGTGELFF
TGTGCCACCAGTGAGGACCAGACAGGGACCGGGGAGCTGTTTTTT
>-|TRBV9|-|TRBJ2-1
CASSVWSEMLYNEQFF
TGTGCCAGCAGCGTATGGAGCGAAATGCTCTACAATGAGCAGTTCTTC
>-|TRBV28|-|TRBJ2-7
CASSYAPGEQYF
TGTGCCAGCAGTTACGCCCCGGGCGAGCAGTACTTC
>TRBD2|TRBV11-2|once|TRBJ2-5
CASSWRTSRETQYF
TGTGCCAGCAGCTGGAGGACTAGTCGAGAGACCCAGTACTTC
>TRBD1|TRBV7-6|-|TRBJ2-7
CASSLGDSSYEQYF
TGTGCCAGCAGCTTAGGGGACAGCTCCTACGAGCAGTACTTC
>TRBD1|TRBV18|-|TRBJ1-3
CASSPRDRATGNTIYF
TGTGCCAGCTCACCTAGGGACAGGGCTACTGGAAACACCATATATTTT
>TRBD1|TRBV6-2/TRBV6-3|-|TRBJ1-5
CASSTQGTSNQPQHF
TGTGCCAGCAGTACACAGGGGACTAGCAATCAGCCCCAGCATTTT
>-|TRBV5-1|-|TRBJ2-7
CASSLLGLASGSYEQYF
TGCGCCAGCAGCTTGTTAGGGTTGGCCTCGGGGTCCTACGAGCAGTACTTC
>-|TRBV12-3/TRBV12-4|-|TRBJ1-1
CASGYGGNTEAFF
TGTGCCAGCGGCTACGGCGGGAACACTGAAGCTTTCTTT
>-|TRBV18|-|TRBJ2-7
CASSSAGTFTYEQYF
TGTGCCAGCTCATCAGCCGGGACATTCACCTACGAGCAGTACTTC
>-|TRBV18|few|TRBJ2-7
CASSPSGVQGKHEQYF
TGTGCCAGCTCACCGTCAGGGGTCCAAGGAAAGCACGAGCAGTACTTC
>TRBD1|TRBV7-9|few|TRBJ1-2
CASSLNRGDYGYTF
TGTGCCAGCAGCTTAAACAGGGGAGACTATGGCTACACCTTC
>-|TRBV5-1|-|TRBJ1-1
CASSVSGSLNTEAFF
TGCGCCAGCAGCGTATCAGGGTCCCTAAACACTGAAGCTTTCTTT
>-|TRBV19|-|TRBJ2-5
CASSRRFLETQYF
TGTGCCAGTAGCCGCCGGTTCCTCGAGACCCAGTACTTC
>TRBD1|TRBV5-5|few|TRBJ1-5
CASSPGQGGLGNQPQHF
TGTGCCAGCAGCCCAGGACAGGGGGGACTTGGCAATCAGCCCCAGCATTTT
>-|TRBV5-1|-|TRBJ2-3
CASSYQGSSTDTQYF
TGCGCCAGCAGTTACCAGGGGAGTAGCACAGATACGCAGTATTTT
>-|TRBV6-2/TRBV6-3|-|TRBJ1-2
CASSFQGYYGYTF
TGTGCCAGCAGTTTTCAGGGATACTATGGCTACACCTTC
>TRBD1|TRBV29-1|-|TRBJ1-1
CSVGQLNTEAFF
TGCAGCGTGGGACAGCTGAACACTGAAGCTTTCTTT
>-|TRBV11-1|-|TRBJ2-5
CASTRLGNTGETQYF
TGTGCCAGCACCAGATTGGGGAACACAGGGGAGACCCAGTACTTC
>-|TRBV24-1|-|TRBJ2-5
CATSPPPGVGETQYF
TGTGCCACCAGTCCCCCCCCAGGGGTAGGGGAGACCCAGTACTTC
>-|TRBV18|-|TRBJ1-2
CASSPQAAPYGYTF
TGTGCCAGCTCACCACAGGCGGCCCCCTATGGCTACACCTTC
>TRBD1|TRBV18|-|TRBJ1-2
CASSPLNPDRVYGYTF
TGTGCCAGCTCACCACTTAACCCCGACAGGGTCTATGGCTACACCTTC
>-|TRBV19|once|TRBJ1-1
CASRIRDLNTEAFF
TGTGCCAGTAGGATCAGGGACTTGAACACTGAAGCTTTCTTT
>-|TRBV6-2/TRBV6-3|-|TRBJ2-1
CASSPGVYNEQFF
TGTGCCAGCAGTCCAGGGGTTTACAATGAGCAGTTCTTC
>-|TRBV25-1|-|TRBJ2-1
CASSPGYEQFF
TGTGCCAGCAGTCCCGGTTATGAGCAGTTCTTC
>TRBD2|TRBV9|-|TRBJ2-5
CASATTAGAQETQYF
TGTGCCAGCGCTACGACAGCGGGGGCCCAAGAGACCCAGTACTTC
>-|TRBV15|once|TRBJ2-7
CATSESIPNYEQYF
TGTGCCACCAGCGAGTCCATCCCCAACTACGAGCAGTACTTC
>-|TRBV19|-|TRBJ2-2
CASSIRPGFFTGELFF
TGTGCCAGTAGTATTAGACCGGGATTCTTCACCGGGGAGCTGTTTTTT
>-|TRBV10-3|-|TRBJ1-1
CAIRGNSMNTEAFF
TGTGCCATCCGTGGAAACAGCATGAACACTGAAGCTTTCTTT